Below are 18 T cell receptor beta chains sequenced from a single sample in a study of blood T cell repertoires in COVID-19. The table came from immunoSEQ multiplex PCR; TCRdb's copy has only in-frame clones and leaves some out. The sample has 85,000 to 120,000 clones, around 92% seen once. Specimen: peripheral blood. All receptors come from a man between 18 and 35 years old with acute or convalescent COVID-19.

The chain joins TRBV7-9 to TRBJ2-1; no clear D. The germline CDR1 and CDR2 sequences are SEHNR and FQNEAQ (reference sequence). V lost 4 bases to trimming and J lost 9 bases, with 13 bases between them. The CDR3 consists of 13 residues. The CDR3 spells CASSYTPSGEQFF. The CDR3 region has the DNA TGTGCCAGCAGCTACACTCCCTCAGGTGAGCAGTTCTTC.

A single count supports this clone. The same CDR3 is also encoded by other DNA sequences in this sample. The genes are TRBV5-1 and TRBJ2-3; perhaps TRBD2 as D (6 bases). The CDR3 totals 15 residues. The V and J ends lost 1 base and 3 bases respectively, with 12 bases between them. Germline V lookup: CDR1 SGHRS, CDR2 YFSETQ. The CDR3 sequence is CASSLRGLGTDTQYF. CDR3 DNA sequence: TGCGCCAGCAGCTTGCGGGGACTCGGAACAGATACGCAGTATTTT. Full variable domain (missing parts from reference TRBV5-1 and TRBJ2-3): KAGVTQTPRYLIKTRGQQVTLSCSPISGHRSVSWYQQTPGQGLQFLFEYFSETQRNKGNFPGRFSGRQFSNSRSEMNVSTLELGDSALYLCASSLRGLGTDTQYFGPGTRLTVL.

This CDR3 reads CASSPDRAEAFF. CDR3 DNA sequence: TGTGCCAGCAGCCCGGACAGGGCTGAAGCTTTCTTT. The chain combines TRBV3-1 (or the pseudogene TRBV3-2) with TRBJ1-1, with 8 bases identical to TRBD1. CDR3 length: 12 residues. Germline V lookup: CDR1 LGHDT, CDR2 YNNKEL (reference sequence). V shed 4 bases and J 6 bases; nucleotides not matched to a gene: 1.

The chain joins TRBV19 to TRBJ1-6; D is possibly TRBD1 (6 bases). Germline lookup yields CDR1 LNHDA and CDR2 SQIVND (reference sequence). CDR3 length: 15 residues. Trimming removed 1 base from V and 10 bases from J, with 14 bases in between. Here the CDR3 DNA reads TGTGCCAGTAGTATAGCCCATTCAGGGGCCTCACCCCTCCACTTT. It yields the protein CASSIAHSGASPLHF.

The chain uses TRBV5-1 and TRBJ2-7; tentative D call: TRBD2 (5 bases). V lost 3 bases to trimming and J lost 5 bases, with 15 bases between them. The CDR3 contains 14 residues. Per the germline V gene, CDR1 is SGHRS and CDR2 is YFSETQ. CDR3 in DNA: TGCGCCAGCAGCTCTGGACGGTTCGGGAACGAGCAGTACTTC. This translates into CASSSGRFGNEQYF.

The V and J genes are TRBV15 and TRBJ1-5; 8 bases are a match to TRBD1. V was clipped by 5 bases and J by 4 bases; unmatched bases: 7. Germline lookup yields CDR1 LNHNV and CDR2 YYDKDF (reference sequence). CDR3 length equals 15 residues. CDR3 nucleotide sequence: TGTGCCACCAGCGACCACAGGGGGGAAAATCAGCCCCAGCATTTT. As protein: CATSDHRGENQPQHF.

The J gene is TRBJ2-1, the V gene TRBV7-9, with TRBD2 matching over 10 bases. This CDR3 has 16 amino acids. Germline CDR1 and CDR2: SEHNR and FQNEAQ (reference sequence). After removal of 4 bases from V and 0 bases from J, the junction contained 3 bases not matched to a gene. The DNA for the CDR3 is TGTGCCAGCAGCTCCGGACTAGCGGACTCCTACAATGAGCAGTTCTTC. This translates into CASSSGLADSYNEQFF.

V gene TRBV25-1 combines with J gene TRBJ2-6; 10 bases are a match to TRBD1. Trimming took 3 bases from V and 2 from J; bases not matched to a gene: 7. The CDR3 loop spans 18 amino acids. Per the germline V gene, CDR1 is MGHDK and CDR2 is SYGVNS. Here the CDR3 reads CASSDQDRGLAGANVLTF. In DNA form, the CDR3 reads TGTGCCAGCAGTGACCAAGACAGGGGGCTAGCTGGGGCCAACGTCCTGACTTTC. The variable domain in full, completed from reference TRBV25-1 and TRBJ2-6, reads EADIYQTPRYLVIGTGKKITLECSQTMGHDKMYWYQQDPGMELHLIHYSYGVNSTEKGDLSSESTVSRIRTEHFPLTLESARPSHTSQYLCASSDQDRGLAGANVLTFGAGSRLTVL.

The sample holds a few counts of this clone. The V gene is TRBV18, the J gene TRBJ1-4, with 8 bases lining up with TRBD1. CDR3 length equals 17 residues. Trimming cost V 5 bases and J 4 bases; bases outside gene matches: 12. Germline loops: CDR1 KGHSH, CDR2 LQKENI. CDR3 residues: CASSFTRPGQDNEKLFF. The CDR3 coding sequence is TGTGCCAGCTCATTCACCAGACCGGGACAGGATAATGAAAAACTGTTTTTT.

V usage is TRBV4-1 and J usage is TRBJ1-1; D unclear. CDR1 is MGHRA and CDR2 is YSYEKL in the germline V gene. V was cut by 3 bases and J by 8 bases, with 10 bases left in between. The length of the CDR3 is 12 residues. The chain's CDR3 is CASSQTGDEAFF. In DNA, the CDR3 is TGCGCCAGCAGCCAGACGGGTGACGAAGCTTTCTTT.

J is TRBJ2-1 and V is TRBV6-5; 7 bases are a match to TRBD2. The V gene end was trimmed by 8 bases and the J gene end by 4 bases; junction bases not matched to a gene: 5. Germline CDR1 reads MNHEY; CDR2 reads SVGAGI. There are 13 residues in the CDR3. CDR3 DNA sequence: TGTGCCAGCGGGGCTAGCGGTTACAATGAGCAGTTCTTC. Translation gives CASGASGYNEQFF.

The chain employs TRBV30 and TRBJ1-5, with D tentatively TRBD1 (6 bases). Looked up from germline, CDR1 is GTSNPN and CDR2 is SVGIG (reference sequence). The CDR3 is 16 residues long. With 0 bases removed from V and 1 base from J, the gap between germline ends came to 13 bases. The CDR3 spells CAWSVKGQGSNQPQHF. The CDR3 nucleotides are TGTGCCTGGAGTGTTAAAGGGCAGGGGAGCAATCAGCCCCAGCATTTT.

This clone has a handful of counts. This rearrangement joins TRBV18 to TRBJ1-2; D unclear. V was trimmed by 6 bases and J by 1 base, leaving 3 bases between them. Germline CDR1 and CDR2: KGHSH and LQKENI. The CDR3 has 11 residues. The CDR3 bases are TGTGCCAGCTCCGTTAACTATGGCTACACCTTC. This sequence encodes CASSVNYGYTF.

CDR3 region: CASSRTGISYEQYF. Written as DNA, the CDR3 is TGTGCCAGCTCTCGGACAGGTATCTCCTACGAGCAGTACTTC. The V call is TRBV18, the J call TRBJ2-7; 7 nucleotides align to TRBD1. Germline-derived CDR1 and CDR2 are KGHSH and LQKENI. This CDR3 has 14 residues. V was clipped by 6 bases and J by 0 bases; unmatched bases: 5.

This sequence joins TRBV10-2 and TRBJ2-7; 8 nucleotides align to TRBD2. Germline CDR1 WSHSY, CDR2 SAAADI. This CDR3 is built from 18 residues. J gave up 4 bases and V 0 bases, and 14 bases lay outside the gene matches. The CDR3 nucleotides read TGCGCCAGCAGTGAGTCTTATTTTAACGCGGGAGGAGTATACGAGCAGTACTTC. Translating it yields CASSESYFNAGGVYEQYF.

A single count supports this clone. The rearrangement joins TRBV7-8 to TRBJ2-1, with 12 bases that match TRBD2. V shed 2 bases and J 0 bases; nucleotides not matched to a gene: 11. This CDR3 spans 20 amino acids. Germline CDR1 and CDR2: SGHVS and FQNEAQ. The CDR3 sequence is CASSLLSLAGGLSSYNEQFF. CDR3 in DNA: TGTGCCAGCAGCTTACTCTCGCTAGCGGGGGGGCTATCCTCCTACAATGAGCAGTTCTTC.

V gene TRBV5-4 combines with J gene TRBJ2-3; 10 positions agree with TRBD2. This CDR3 region has 17 residues. CDR1 and CDR2 from the germline V gene are SGHNT and YYREEE (reference sequence). V was pared by 3 bases and J by 5 bases, with 12 bases of the junction left unmatched. CDR3 sequence (DNA): TGTGCCAGCAGCTGGGGGGGGCTAGCGGGAGCCAAAGATACGCAGTATTTT. Its protein product is CASSWGGLAGAKDTQYF.

V usage is TRBV9 and J usage is TRBJ1-3; no clear D. Germline CDR1 and CDR2: SGDLS and YYNGEE. The CDR3 spans 15 residues. V shed 0 bases and J shed 0 bases, with 7 bases lying between them. This chain's CDR3 is CASSVVGDSGNTIYF. The CDR3 DNA is TGTGCCAGCAGCGTAGTTGGAGACTCTGGAAACACCATATATTTT.